These 22 T cell receptor beta chains were sequenced from one sample in a study of T cell repertoires in cytomegalovirus infection (dated by TCRdb to the late 2010s). The reads were generated on an Illumina HiSeq 1500. TCRdb's own reprocessing of the public reads used fastp at Q25 and MiXCR and kept productive beta chains. Identical CDR3 protein sequences are pooled into one entry, listed with their most common genes and DNA. Here the sample has hundreds of thousands of distinct CDR3 sequences; approximately 46% occur a single time. The ten top clones hold roughly two fifths of the sample. The treatment or condition label for this specimen denotes: in vitro stimulation with specific CMV peptide epitopes to enrich CMV-specific T cells. These receptors' antigens are unknown. The sequencing used cultured PBMCs, collected from culture after CMV antigen stimulation. The receptors derive from a human donor in good health (CMV status not recorded). Some clones in this sample may be carry-over from other donors' samples.

Many counts were recorded for this clonotype. The chain recombines TRBV7-2 with TRBJ2-3; either TRBD1 or TRBD2 may fit D (5 bases each). The CDR3 runs to 14 residues. V gave up 0 bases and J gave up 2 bases, with 6 bases separating them. From germline, CDR1 is SGHTA and CDR2 FQGNSA. For the CDR3, the DNA is TGTGCCAGCAGCTTAGCGGGGACCACAGATACGCAGTATTTT. This translates into CASSLAGTTDTQYF.

The chain is built from TRBV6-1 and TRBJ2-3; D is possibly TRBD1 (6 bases). This CDR3 has 15 residues. The germline V and J ends were trimmed by 3 bases and 1 base, with 11 bases remaining between them. Germline V CDR1 and CDR2: MNHNS, SASEGT. The DNA of the CDR3 is TGTGCCAGCAGTGATCGGGCAGGGGGCACAGATACGCAGTATTTT. Its protein product is CASSDRAGGTDTQYF.

The table lists this clonotype with a few counts. The chain links TRBV7-6 to TRBJ2-2, with 7 bases fitting TRBD1. The CDR3 length is 16 residues. Germline assignment: CDR1 SGHVS and CDR2 FNYEAQ. V lost 5 bases, J lost 1 base, and 7 bases stayed unmatched. CDR3 DNA: TGTGCCAGCAGCGCCCAGGGGGTACAGAACACCGGGGAGCTGTTTTTT. Translating gives CASSAQGVQNTGELFF.

J is TRBJ2-1 and V is TRBV5-6; D is ambiguous. CDR1 and CDR2 from the germline V gene are SGHDT and YYEEEE. This CDR3 spans 12 amino acids. V was clipped by 2 bases and J by 4 bases, with 4 bases between them. CDR3 bases: TGTGCCAGCAGCTTACAGTACAATGAGCAGTTCTTC. The encoded protein is CASSLQYNEQFF.

This clonotype was detected many times. The V and J genes are TRBV7-2 and TRBJ2-5; D might be TRBD2 (6 bases). V was trimmed by 5 bases and J by 3 bases, leaving 13 bases between them. Germline V CDR1 and CDR2: SGHTA, FQGNSA. The CDR3 extends over 14 amino acids. DNA of the CDR3: TGTGCCAGCAGCGCGACCGGGACTGAAGAGACCCAGTACTTC. Encoded protein: CASSATGTEETQYF. The complete variable domain, with remaining parts taken from reference TRBV7-2 and TRBJ2-5, reads GAGVSQSPSNKVTEKGKDVELRCDPISGHTALYWYRQSLGQGLEFLIYFQGNSAPDKSGLPSDRFSAERTGGSVSTLTIQRTQQEDSAVYLCASSATGTEETQYFGPGTRLLVL.

This sequence joins TRBV4-1 and TRBJ2-7; 13 nucleotides match TRBD2. CDR3 length: 17 residues. CDR1 and CDR2 from the germline V gene are MGHRA and YSYEKL. The V segment lost 4 bases and the J segment 5 bases; nucleotides outside the gene matches: 11. The CDR3 DNA follows: TGCGCCAGCAGCCGGGGACTAGCGGGGCCCCAACTTGACGAGCAGTACTTC. Protein: CASSRGLAGPQLDEQYF.

This chain connects TRBV20-1 to TRBJ1-4; the D gene is possibly TRBD1 (5 bases). Trimming took 3 bases from V and 3 from J, leaving 8 bases between them. The CDR3 length is 13 residues. Germline CDR1 and CDR2: DFQATT and SNEGSKA (reference sequence). DNA for the CDR3: TGCAGTGCTAGGGAGGGACCTAATGAAAAACTGTTTTTT. This translates into CSAREGPNEKLFF.

Written as DNA, the CDR3 is TGCGCCAGCAGCCCCGCTTGGTTACGCACAGATACGCAGTATTTT. Its protein product is CASSPAWLRTDTQYF. The rearrangement uses TRBV5-1 and TRBJ2-3, with D hard to call. CDR3 length equals 15 residues. Germline V CDR1 and CDR2: SGHRS, YFSETQ. V gave up 4 bases and J gave up 1 base, with 13 bases separating them.

This clonotype appeared a few times. The chain uses TRBV20-1 and TRBJ2-1; D is tentatively TRBD1 or TRBD2 (5 bases each). V was shortened by 5 bases and J by 5 bases, with 13 bases between the two germline ends. This CDR3 has 13 residues. Looked up from germline, CDR1 is DFQATT and CDR2 is SNEGSKA (reference sequence). The CDR3 reads CSAVPGPDNEQFF. The CDR3 DNA reads TGCAGTGCTGTACCGGGACCCGACAATGAGCAGTTCTTC.

This rearrangement joins TRBV25-1 to TRBJ2-5; TRBD1 might be the D (6 bases). Germline V CDR1 and CDR2: MGHDK, SYGVNS. There are 15 residues in the CDR3. V lost 6 bases and J 1 base, leaving 15 bases between the germline ends. Here the CDR3 reads CASSPGHQIQETQYF. CDR3 sequence (DNA): TGTGCCAGCAGCCCGGGACATCAAATCCAAGAGACCCAGTACTTC.

A few counts support this clonotype. The chain combines TRBV7-2 with TRBJ2-5; no reliable D call. The CDR3 sequence is 14 residues long. Germline-derived CDR1 and CDR2 are SGHTA and FQGNSA. V was trimmed by 0 bases and J by 5 bases, leaving 10 bases between them. CDR3 coding DNA: TGTGCCAGCAGCTTAGCGTTTCGAGCTGAGACCCAGTACTTC. Translation gives CASSLAFRAETQYF. Full variable domain (missing parts from reference TRBV7-2 and TRBJ2-5): GAGVSQSPSNKVTEKGKDVELRCDPISGHTALYWYRQSLGQGLEFLIYFQGNSAPDKSGLPSDRFSAERTGGSVSTLTIQRTQQEDSAVYLCASSLAFRAETQYFGPGTRLLVL.

This clonotype has just one count. This chain links TRBV7-7 with TRBJ2-2; 7 nucleotides match TRBD2. V shed 4 bases, J shed 5 bases, and the junction held 7 bases outside the gene matches. The CDR3 covers 15 residues. Germline V gene sequence: CDR1 SSHAT, CDR2 FNYEAQ (reference sequence). Here the CDR3 reads CASSSWTSDTGELFF. In DNA form, the CDR3 reads TGTGCCAGCAGCTCGTGGACTAGTGATACCGGGGAGCTGTTTTTT.

The V call is TRBV20-1, the J call TRBJ1-5, with D unclear. V lost 1 base to trimming and J lost 4 bases, with 5 bases between them. Germline-derived CDR1 and CDR2 are DFQATT and SNEGSKA (reference sequence). The CDR3 length is 12 residues. CDR3 protein: CSARGENQPQHF. The CDR3, as DNA: TGCAGTGCTAGAGGTGAAAATCAGCCCCAGCATTTT.

There are a few counts of this clonotype. The genes are TRBV28 and TRBJ2-7; no clear D. V lost 2 bases, J lost 2 bases, and 7 bases lay in between. This CDR3 spans 13 amino acids. Germline assignment: CDR1 MDHEN and CDR2 SYDVKM. CDR3: CASSLEVAYEQYF. The DNA for the CDR3 is TGTGCCAGCAGTTTAGAGGTGGCCTACGAGCAGTACTTC.

Note on this clonotype: A much larger clone is a single base away; this may be a read error. It is likely a read error, because the conserved phenylalanine at the end of the CDR3 is missing. Here the CDR3 reads CASSEASASGRMQFS. As DNA, the CDR3 is TGTGCCAGCAGTGAAGCATCTGCTAGCGGGAGGATGCAGTTCTCC. V usage is TRBV6-1 and J usage is TRBJ2-1, with 11 bases fitting TRBD2. CDR3 size: 15 residues. Germline CDR1 MNHNS, CDR2 SASEGT. The V segment lost 0 bases and the J segment 12 bases; nucleotides outside the gene matches: 7.

CDR3 DNA: TGTGCCAGCAGTCCCCTCGCCGGAGTCCAGAGCTCCTACAATGAGCAGTTCTTC. Its protein product is CASSPLAGVQSSYNEQFF. V is TRBV12-3 or TRBV12-4 and J is TRBJ2-1; D is uncertain. The CDR3 is 18 residues long. The ends were cut back, 5 bases at V and 0 bases at J, with 20 bases in the middle.

The chain uses TRBV7-2 and TRBJ2-7; TRBD1 or TRBD2 may be the D gene (5 bases each). The CDR3 runs to 13 residues. Trimming removed 1 base at V and 6 bases at J, with 10 bases between. From germline, CDR1 is SGHTA and CDR2 FQGNSA. CDR3 residues: CASSLEVGREQYF. CDR3 in DNA: TGTGCCAGCAGCTTAGAGGTGGGACGCGAGCAGTACTTC.

The genes are TRBV11-2 and TRBJ2-5; possible D gene TRBD2, 5 bases. The CDR3 covers 13 residues. V gave up 1 base and J gave up 6 bases, with 9 bases separating them. Per germline, CDR1 SGHAT and CDR2 FQNNGV. The CDR3: CASSLVRGKTQYF. The DNA of the CDR3 is TGTGCCAGCAGCTTAGTCCGGGGAAAGACCCAGTACTTC.

This clonotype was found once. The chain links TRBV7-2 to TRBJ2-5; no reliable D call. CDR3 length: 19 amino acids. The germline V and J ends were trimmed by 5 bases and 1 base, with 26 bases remaining between them. CDR1 and CDR2 (germline): SGHTA, FQGNSA. The CDR3 bases are TGTGCCAGCAGCAGCCAACGGATATTCAGGAGACCCGGCCAAGAGACCCAGTACTTC. It is translated as CASSSQRIFRRPGQETQYF. The complete variable domain, with remaining parts taken from reference TRBV7-2 and TRBJ2-5, reads GAGVSQSPSNKVTEKGKDVELRCDPISGHTALYWYRQSLGQGLEFLIYFQGNSAPDKSGLPSDRFSAERTGGSVSTLTIQRTQQEDSAVYLCASSSQRIFRRPGQETQYFGPGTRLLVL.

The chain employs TRBV11-2 and TRBJ1-2; the D is unclear. From germline, CDR1 is SGHAT and CDR2 FQNNGV. V gave up 1 base and J gave up 0 bases, with 18 bases separating them. The CDR3 extends over 18 amino acids. The CDR3 DNA follows: TGTGCCAGCAGCTTAGGAAGGCCGTCCGACGAAGCTAACTATGGCTACACCTTC. Protein: CASSLGRPSDEANYGYTF.

This chain links TRBV5-1 with TRBJ2-2, with 7 bases fitting TRBD1. Germline assignment: CDR1 SGHRS and CDR2 YFSETQ. The CDR3 is 16 residues long. The J segment lost 6 bases and the V segment lost 0 bases, leaving 8 bases of the junction unmatched. The CDR3 bases are TGCGCCAGCAGCTTGGCCGCCCTCACAGGGGCCGGGGAGCTGTTTTTT. Encoded protein: CASSLAALTGAGELFF.

V usage is TRBV10-3 and J usage is TRBJ2-5; D possibly corresponds to TRBD2 (6 bases). Germline-derived CDR1 and CDR2 are ENHRY and SYGVKD. Trimming took 3 bases from V and 0 from J, leaving 11 bases between them. This CDR3 is built from 15 residues. CDR3 coding DNA: TGTGCCATCAGTGAATCGGGACTTCACCAAGAGACCCAGTACTTC. This encodes CAISESGLHQETQYF.